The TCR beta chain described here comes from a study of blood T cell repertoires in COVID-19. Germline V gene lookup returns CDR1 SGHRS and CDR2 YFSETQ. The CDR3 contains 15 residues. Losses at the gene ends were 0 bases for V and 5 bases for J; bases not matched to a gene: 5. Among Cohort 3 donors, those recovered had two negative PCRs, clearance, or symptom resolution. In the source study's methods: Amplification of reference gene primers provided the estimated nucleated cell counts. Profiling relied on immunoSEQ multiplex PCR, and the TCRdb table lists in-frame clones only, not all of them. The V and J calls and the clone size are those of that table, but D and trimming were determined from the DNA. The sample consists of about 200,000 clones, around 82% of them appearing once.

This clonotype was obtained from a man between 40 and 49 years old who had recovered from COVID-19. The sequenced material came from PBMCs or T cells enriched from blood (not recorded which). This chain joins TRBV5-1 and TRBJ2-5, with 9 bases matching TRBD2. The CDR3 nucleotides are TGCGCCAGCAGCTTGGGGGTAGCGGGAGTGGAGACCCAGTACTTC. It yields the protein CASSLGVAGVETQYF.